This T cell receptor (beta chain) was sequenced for a study of blood T cell repertoires in COVID-19 (dated by TCRdb to 2019 to 2021). Concerning the study at large: Samples covering the acute and convalescent phases of COVID-19 were provided by collaborators in the United States, Italy and Spain. The prospective study material was composed of cDNA or gDNA derived from T cells, B-cell-depleted T cells, or PBMCs. Subjects who had been exposed to COVID-19, were actively infected with it, or had recovered from it provided the deeply sampled blood TCRbeta repertoires that made up the dataset. The repertoires were made available in a free public database intended to serve as a resource for research on the immune response to SARS-CoV-2. The samples were drawn from the first 160 participants of the ongoing ImmuneRACE study and from over a thousand subjects provided by 6 global collaborators. Nearly every sample came with metadata listing a de-identified subject ID, COVID-19 status, age in years and sex. HLA class I and class II types, where available, came from metadata supplied by the sample provider rather than from assay-based typing. Study-level results and caveats: The quantity of clinical and demographic metadata differed by source and by participant and was supplied without curation.

Whole blood was collected in K2EDTA tubes by collaborating institutions according to the institutions' own protocols. For TCRbeta analysis, collaborators shipped samples in one of three forms: frozen whole blood, isolated PBMCs, or DNA extracted from either of those sample types. TCRbeta CDR3 regions were amplified from genomic DNA using the immunoSEQ Assay, a bias-controlled multiplex PCR. The original pipeline was this. The number of nucleated cells in each sample was estimated from the amplification of reference gene primers within the assay. To quantify the absolute abundance of each unique TCRbeta CDR3 rearrangement, sequence reads were collapsed and filtered. For each sample, productive Simpson clonality was calculated as the square root of Simpson's diversity index across productive rearrangements. What TCRdb holds here is the immuneACCESS table cut down to in-frame rearrangements. Part of the clones is not present; checked against another copy, under half of the missing clones reflect an unresolved V gene, and the others are unexplained. Clonal size and the V and J genes are those of that table, whereas D and trimming came from the DNA. This sample lists about 59,000 clones; more than 75% were detected once. The ten biggest clones cover about 12% of the sample.

Turning to this clone: This clone's antigen is unknown. Within one base of it there is no much larger clone, and no base qualities were kept.

The TCR was taken from a man older than 75 with acute or convalescent COVID-19. Sample: peripheral blood.

The nucleotide sequence is TGTGCCAGCAGCTTAGCAGGGACTAGCGGAGCCTACGAGCAGTACTTC. Its coded protein is CASSLAGTSGAYEQYF. The chain is assembled from TRBV7-8 and TRBJ2-7; the central 11 bases match TRBD2. The germline V end is reduced by 0 bases and the J end by 2 bases; junction bases left unmatched: 3. The germline V gene encodes CDR1 SGHVS and CDR2 FQNEAQ. The CDR3 starts with the cysteine, ends with the phenylalanine, and has 16 residues. Of the read, only the CDR3 DNA is kept; its 48 bases are in frame from base 1.